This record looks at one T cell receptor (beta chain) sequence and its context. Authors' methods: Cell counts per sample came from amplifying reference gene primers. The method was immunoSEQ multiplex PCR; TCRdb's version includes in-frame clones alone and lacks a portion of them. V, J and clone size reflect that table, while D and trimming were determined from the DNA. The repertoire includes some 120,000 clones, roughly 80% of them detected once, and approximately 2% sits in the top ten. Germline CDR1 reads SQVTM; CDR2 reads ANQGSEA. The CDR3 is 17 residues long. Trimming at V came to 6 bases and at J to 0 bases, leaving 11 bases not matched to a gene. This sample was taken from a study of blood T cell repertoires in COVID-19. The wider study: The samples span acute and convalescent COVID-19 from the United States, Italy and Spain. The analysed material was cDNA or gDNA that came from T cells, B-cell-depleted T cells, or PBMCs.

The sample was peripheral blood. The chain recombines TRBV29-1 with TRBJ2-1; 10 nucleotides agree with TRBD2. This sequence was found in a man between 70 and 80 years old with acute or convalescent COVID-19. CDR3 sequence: CSVSGFSGGYSYNEQFF. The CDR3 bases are TGCAGCGTCTCGGGCTTTAGCGGGGGGTACTCCTACAATGAGCAGTTCTTC.